Following are 25 T cell receptor beta chains from one sample sequenced in a study of OX40 agonist ivuxolimab in advanced cancers. Library creation used the immunoSEQ multiplex PCR assay. TCRdb holds this immuneACCESS table with in-frame rearrangements only. Some clones are missing; in checked studies, unresolved V genes explain under half, and the rest has no known cause. The sample table lists about 15,000 clones, roughly 80% of them with a count of one. The top ten clones comprise about 30% of the sample. Specimen: CD4+ or CD8+ T cells sorted from blood, collected in a trial of the OX40 agonist ivuxolimab. The receptor source for this set is an adult with an advanced solid tumor such as melanoma, head and neck, liver or kidney cancer.

The gene calls are TRBV29-1 and TRBJ1-1; no firm D call. The germline V and J ends were trimmed by 0 bases and 6 bases, with 5 bases remaining between them. Looked up from germline, CDR1 is SQVTM and CDR2 is ANQGSEA. The CDR3 is made up of 11 amino acids. The CDR3 DNA reads TGCAGCGTTGAAGAGAGCGCTGAAGCTTTCTTT. Translated, it gives CSVEESAEAFF.

The V gene is TRBV10-2, the J gene TRBJ2-7; possible D gene TRBD2, 6 bases. The germline CDR1 and CDR2 sequences are WSHSY and SAAADI. The CDR3 sequence is 14 residues long. The germline V and J ends were trimmed by 2 bases and 2 bases, with 10 bases remaining between them. The CDR3 loop is CASSEGGTPYEQYF. The CDR3 coding sequence is TGCGCCAGCAGTGAGGGGGGGACCCCCTACGAGCAGTACTTC.

The chain combines TRBV10-3 with TRBJ2-1; 8 bases map to TRBD2. Germline V gene lookup returns CDR1 ENHRY and CDR2 SYGVKD. The CDR3 runs to 16 residues. The ends lost 3 bases at V and 4 bases at J; junction bases unmatched: 8. CDR3 loop: CAISDSLAASYNEQFF. CDR3 nucleotides: TGTGCCATCAGTGATTCACTAGCGGCTTCTTACAATGAGCAGTTCTTC.

V usage is TRBV9 and J usage is TRBJ2-7; 13 bases agree with TRBD2. The V gene end was trimmed by 4 bases and the J gene end by 5 bases; junction bases not matched to a gene: 6. The CDR3 totals 15 residues. From germline, CDR1 is SGDLS and CDR2 YYNGEE. The CDR3 loop reads CASSHKTSGRDEQYF. The CDR3 coding sequence is TGTGCCAGCAGCCATAAAACTAGCGGGAGGGACGAGCAGTACTTC. The full variable domain, completed using reference TRBV9 and TRBJ2-7, is DSGVTQTPKHLITATGQRVTLRCSPRSGDLSVYWYQQSLDQGLQFLIQYYNGEERAKGNILERFSAQQFPDLHSELNLSSLELGDSALYFCASSHKTSGRDEQYFGPGTRLTVT.

This chain connects TRBV9 to TRBJ1-3, with D perhaps matching TRBD1 (5 bases). The CDR3 loop spans 17 amino acids. The germline gives CDR1 SGDLS, CDR2 YYNGEE. V lost 0 bases to trimming and J lost 0 bases, with 13 bases between them. The CDR3 protein is CASSVGNRIFSGNTIYF. The DNA for the CDR3 is TGTGCCAGCAGCGTAGGTAACAGGATCTTCTCTGGAAACACCATATATTTT.

The J gene is TRBJ2-3, the V gene TRBV4-2; 7 nucleotides agree with TRBD2. The V and J ends lost 4 bases and 2 bases, in that order; junction bases with no gene match: 12. CDR1 LGHNA and CDR2 YNFKEQ come from the germline V gene. The CDR3 is 17 amino acids. The CDR3 sequence is CASSPEGGVRYTDTQYF. The CDR3 DNA is TGTGCCAGCAGCCCCGAGGGAGGGGTCAGATACACAGATACGCAGTATTTT.

The genes are TRBV6-5 and TRBJ2-3; D is possibly TRBD2 (6 bases). The V and J ends lost 3 bases and 0 bases respectively, with 13 bases between them. CDR1 and CDR2 (germline): MNHEY, SVGAGI. The CDR3 totals 16 residues. In DNA, the CDR3 is TGTGCCAGCAGTTATCAGCGGGTCACTAGCACAGATACGCAGTATTTT. Encoded protein: CASSYQRVTSTDTQYF.

The chain joins TRBV7-6 to TRBJ2-1; TRBD2 agrees at 7 bases. V dropped 1 base and J dropped 2; count of bases not matched to a gene: 8. This CDR3 has 17 residues. Germline CDR1 is SGHVS and CDR2 is FNYEAQ. CDR3 sequence reads: CASSLGATSETYNEQFF. CDR3 coding DNA: TGTGCCAGCAGCTTAGGGGCAACTAGCGAGACCTACAATGAGCAGTTCTTC.

The rearrangement joins TRBV13 to TRBJ2-5; D perhaps matches TRBD2 (6 bases). V lost 6 bases to trimming and J lost 4 bases, with 18 bases between them. The germline gives CDR1 PRHDT, CDR2 FYEKMQ (reference sequence). The CDR3 runs to 15 residues. CDR3 nucleotide sequence: TGTGCCAGCAGTCCCTTGCTCGGGAGCGGAGAGACCCAGTACTTC. It specifies CASSPLLGSGETQYF.

The chain has TRBV27 and TRBJ2-1, with D unresolved. The ends were cut back, 3 bases at V and 4 bases at J, with 13 bases in the middle. Germline CDR1 is MNHEY and CDR2 is SMNVEV (reference sequence). The CDR3 is 15 residues long. In DNA form, the CDR3 reads TGTGCCAGCAGTTTTGCCCCGACTGCTTACAATGAGCAGTTCTTC. It translates to CASSFAPTAYNEQFF.

This chain uses TRBV13 with TRBJ2-7; no reliable D call. The germline V gene encodes CDR1 PRHDT and CDR2 FYEKMQ (reference sequence). The CDR3 runs 15 residues. Between the trimmed V and J ends, which lost 3 bases and 0 bases, there was a span of 12 bases. CDR3 region: CASSFQGPSSYEQYF. The CDR3 DNA sequence: TGTGCCAGCAGCTTCCAAGGGCCCAGCTCCTACGAGCAGTACTTC.

This clone was seen more than once but under ten times. The V call is TRBV11-2, the J call TRBJ1-2, with 11 bases lining up with TRBD1. The CDR3 extends over 17 amino acids. V shed 1 base and J 5 bases; nucleotides not matched to a gene: 9. The germline V gene has CDR1 SGHAT and CDR2 FQNNGV. DNA for the CDR3: TGTGCCAGCAGCTTAGGGACAGGGGGCTTGGGGACATATGGCTACACCTTC. Protein: CASSLGTGGLGTYGYTF.

The chain couples TRBV28 to TRBJ2-5; D uncertain. The closer fit of TRBJ2-7 to the DNA end suggests the J call may be wrong. In germline, CDR1 is MDHEN, CDR2 SYDVKM. This CDR3 contains 12 residues. The DNA for the CDR3 is TGTGCCAGCAGTTACTCTGCCTACGAGCAGTACTTC. It yields the protein CASSYSAYEQYF.

The V call is TRBV11-1, the J call TRBJ2-5, with 7 bases aligning to TRBD2. This CDR3 has 15 residues. Germline lookup yields CDR1 SGHAT and CDR2 FQDESV (reference sequence). The V segment lost 1 base and the J segment 1 base; nucleotides outside the gene matches: 3. CDR3 DNA: TGTGCCAGCAGCTTAGGATCGGGAGGCCAAGAGACCCAGTACTTC. Protein: CASSLGSGGQETQYF.

V gene TRBV7-8 combines with J gene TRBJ1-1; D gene ambiguous. The CDR3 length is 15 residues. Per germline, CDR1 SGHVS and CDR2 FQNEAQ. V dropped 2 bases and J dropped 3 bases, with 13 bases sitting between them. CDR3 coding DNA: TGTGCCAGCAGCTTAATGCGGGGTGGAGACACTGAAGCTTTCTTT. Translation gives CASSLMRGGDTEAFF.

The gene calls are TRBV4-1 and TRBJ1-2; D unclear. The V end lost 0 bases, the J end lost 5 bases, and 22 bases lay between the germline ends. CDR1 and CDR2 (germline): MGHRA, YSYEKL. The CDR3 totals 18 residues. CDR3 protein: CASSQEWGSALLAYGYTF. The CDR3 nucleotides read TGCGCCAGCAGCCAAGAATGGGGATCCGCGTTGCTTGCTTATGGCTACACCTTC.

This clone was counted a few times. This chain links TRBV7-9 with TRBJ1-3; D possibly corresponds to TRBD1 (5 bases). The CDR3 contains 17 residues. Germline assignment: CDR1 SEHNR and CDR2 FQNEAQ (reference sequence). V gave up 1 base and J gave up 0 bases, with 13 bases separating them. This CDR3 reads CASSLGPGMSSGNTIYF. The CDR3 DNA reads TGTGCCAGCAGCTTAGGTCCAGGGATGAGCTCTGGAAACACCATATATTTT. The entire variable domain, with the rest obtained from reference TRBV7-9 and TRBJ1-3, is as follows: DTGVSQNPRHKITKRGQNVTFRCDPISEHNRLYWYRQTLGQGPEFLTYFQNEAQLEKSRLLSDRFSAERPKGSFSTLEIQRTEQGDSAMYLCASSLGPGMSSGNTIYFGEGSWLTVV.

The chain has TRBV5-1 and TRBJ2-5; D remains unclear. The germline V gene encodes CDR1 SGHRS and CDR2 YFSETQ. The CDR3 spans 15 residues. V gave up 4 bases and J gave up 0 bases, with 13 bases separating them. The CDR3 DNA reads TGCGCCAGCAGCATACACGGACGGTACCAAGAGACCCAGTACTTC. Amino acid sequence: CASSIHGRYQETQYF.

V usage is TRBV27 and J usage is TRBJ1-1, with TRBD1 as a possible D gene (5 bases). Germline V gives CDR1 MNHEY, CDR2 SMNVEV (reference sequence). V shed 0 bases and J shed 1 base, with 9 bases lying between them. The CDR3 is made up of 15 amino acids. CDR3 residues: CASSLSNGGNTEAFF. The CDR3 bases are TGTGCCAGCAGTTTATCGAATGGGGGGAACACTGAAGCTTTCTTT.

This sequence joins TRBV15 and TRBJ2-7, with 8 bases matching TRBD1. CDR3 length: 14 residues. The germline CDR1 and CDR2 sequences are LNHNV and YYDKDF (reference sequence). V was pared by 4 bases and J by 6 bases, with 8 bases of the junction left unmatched. The CDR3 loop reads CATSIRDRTSEQYF. The CDR3 DNA follows: TGTGCCACCAGCATCCGGGACAGGACGAGCGAGCAGTACTTC.

The chain links TRBV7-9 to TRBJ1-5; 10 bases are shared with TRBD1. Trimming took 5 bases from V and 5 from J; bases not matched to a gene: 3. Germline V lookup: CDR1 SEHNR, CDR2 FQNEAQ (reference sequence). CDR3 length equals 14 residues. CDR3 region: CASSIGTGDQPQHF. The CDR3 region has the DNA TGTGCCAGCAGCATCGGGACAGGGGATCAGCCCCAGCATTTT.

The chain has TRBV9 and TRBJ2-3; TRBD1 agrees at 7 bases. The CDR3 consists of 15 residues. The junction had 3 bases not matched to a gene; V was cut back by 0 bases and J by 2 bases. CDR1 and CDR2 from the germline V gene are SGDLS and YYNGEE. CDR3 sequence (DNA): TGTGCCAGCAGCGTAGAGGGGGCGATCACAGATACGCAGTATTTT. It yields the protein CASSVEGAITDTQYF.

The J gene is TRBJ1-4, the V gene TRBV27, with D possibly TRBD1 on 6 matching bases. Trimming left V 6 bases short and J 3 bases short, with 14 bases between. The CDR3 has 15 residues. Germline V lookup: CDR1 MNHEY, CDR2 SMNVEV (reference sequence). The CDR3 nucleotides read TGTGCCAGCAGCCCTGGACAGCTTTCTAATGAAAAACTGTTTTTT. Translation gives CASSPGQLSNEKLFF.

This chain links TRBV9 with TRBJ1-2; weak D call: TRBD1 (6 bases). Germline CDR1 reads SGDLS; CDR2 reads YYNGEE. This CDR3 has 11 amino acids. Trimming took 4 bases from V and 13 from J, leaving 14 bases between them. In nucleotides, the CDR3 is TGTGCCAGCAGCCTACTACGGGGGCTCACCTTC. Its protein is CASSLLRGLTF.

This clone was found once. The V and J genes are TRBV7-6 and TRBJ2-3, with TRBD2 as a possible D gene (5 bases). This CDR3 has 15 amino acids. The germline V gene has CDR1 SGHVS and CDR2 FNYEAQ. The ends were cut back, 2 bases at V and 1 base at J, with 10 bases in the middle. The CDR3 loop reads CASSLRPRGTDTQYF. In DNA, the CDR3 is TGTGCCAGCAGCTTAAGGCCGCGGGGCACAGATACGCAGTATTTT.